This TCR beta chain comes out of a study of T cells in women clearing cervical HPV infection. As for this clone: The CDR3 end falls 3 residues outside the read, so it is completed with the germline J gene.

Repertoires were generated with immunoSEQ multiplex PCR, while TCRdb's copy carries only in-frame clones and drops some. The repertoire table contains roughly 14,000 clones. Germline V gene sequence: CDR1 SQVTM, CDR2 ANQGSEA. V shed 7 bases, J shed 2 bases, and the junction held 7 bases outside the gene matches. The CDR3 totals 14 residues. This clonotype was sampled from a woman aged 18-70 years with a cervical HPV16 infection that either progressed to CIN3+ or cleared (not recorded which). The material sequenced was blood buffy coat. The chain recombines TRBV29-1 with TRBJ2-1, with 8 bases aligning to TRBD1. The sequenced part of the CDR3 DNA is TGCAGCGCTCCCGACAGGGGAGCCTACAATGAG. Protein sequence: CSAPDRGAYNE. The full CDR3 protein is CSAPDRGAYNEQFF.